This T cell receptor beta chain was profiled in a study of T cell repertoires in cytomegalovirus infection. This CDR3 is built from 14 residues. Germline loops: CDR1 MNHEY, CDR2 SVGAGI. The ends lost 4 bases at V and 3 bases at J; junction bases unmatched: 2. This clonotype appeared a few times. Its antigen is currently unknown. TCRdb fed the reads into MiXCR, producing one record per CDR3 protein. The sample has 550,000 to 850,000 distinct CDR3 sequences, around a third seen once; the top ten hold approximately 18%. This receptor was identified in a human donor in good health (CMV status not recorded). Some clones in this sample may be carry-over from other donors' samples. Sequencing was performed on cultured PBMCs, taken from culture after CMV antigen stimulation. The chain carries TRBV6-5 and TRBJ2-2, with 7 bases fitting TRBD1. The CDR3 sequence: CASSSQGYTGELFF. CDR3 in DNA: TGTGCCAGCAGTTCACAGGGGTACACCGGGGAGCTGTTTTTT.